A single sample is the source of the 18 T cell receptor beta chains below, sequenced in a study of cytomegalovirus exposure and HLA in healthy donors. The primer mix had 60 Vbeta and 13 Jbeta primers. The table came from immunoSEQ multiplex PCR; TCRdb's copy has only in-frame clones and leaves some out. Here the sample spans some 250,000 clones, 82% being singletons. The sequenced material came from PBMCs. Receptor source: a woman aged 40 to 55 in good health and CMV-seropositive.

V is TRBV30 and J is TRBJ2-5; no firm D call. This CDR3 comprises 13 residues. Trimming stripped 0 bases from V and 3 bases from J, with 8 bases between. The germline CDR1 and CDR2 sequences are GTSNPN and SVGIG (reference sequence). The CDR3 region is CAWSVARKETQYF. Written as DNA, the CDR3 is TGTGCCTGGAGTGTCGCTAGAAAAGAGACCCAGTACTTC. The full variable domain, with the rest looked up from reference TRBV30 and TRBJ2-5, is SQTIHQWPATLVQPVGSPLSLECTVEGTSNPNLYWYRQAAGRGLQLLFYSVGIGQISSEVPQNLSASRPQDRQFILSSKKLLLSDSGFYLCAWSVARKETQYFGPGTRLLVL.

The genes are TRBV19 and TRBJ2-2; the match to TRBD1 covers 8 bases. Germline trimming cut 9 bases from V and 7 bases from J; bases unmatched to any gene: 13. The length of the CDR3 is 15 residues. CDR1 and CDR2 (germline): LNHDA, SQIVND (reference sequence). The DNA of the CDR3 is TGTGCCAGCCAGACGGGTAGGACAGGGATCGGGGAGCTGTTTTTT. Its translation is CASQTGRTGIGELFF.

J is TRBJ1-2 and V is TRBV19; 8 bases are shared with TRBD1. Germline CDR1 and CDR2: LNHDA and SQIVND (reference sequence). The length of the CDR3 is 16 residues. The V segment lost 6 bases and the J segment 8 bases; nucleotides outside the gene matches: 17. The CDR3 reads CASSPWTGQVRYGYTF. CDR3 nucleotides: TGTGCCAGTAGCCCCTGGACGGGACAGGTCCGATACGGCTACACCTTC. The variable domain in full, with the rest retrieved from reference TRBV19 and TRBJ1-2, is DGGITQSPKYLFRKEGQNVTLSCEQNLNHDAMYWYRQDPGQGLRLIYYSQIVNDFQKGDIAEGYSVSREKKESFPLTVTSAQKNPTAFYLCASSPWTGQVRYGYTFGSGTRLTVV.

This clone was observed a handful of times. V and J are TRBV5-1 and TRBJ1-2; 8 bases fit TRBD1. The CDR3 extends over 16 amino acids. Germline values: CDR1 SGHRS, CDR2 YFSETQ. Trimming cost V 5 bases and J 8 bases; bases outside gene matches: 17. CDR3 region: CASRVQGASPSRGYTF. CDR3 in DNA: TGCGCCAGCAGGGTCCAGGGGGCCAGTCCCTCGAGAGGCTACACCTTC.

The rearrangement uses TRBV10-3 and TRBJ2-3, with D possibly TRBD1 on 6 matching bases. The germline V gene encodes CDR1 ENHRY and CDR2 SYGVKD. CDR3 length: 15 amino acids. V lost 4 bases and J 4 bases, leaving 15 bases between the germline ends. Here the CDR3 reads CAISGLGGFADTQYF. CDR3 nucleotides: TGTGCCATCAGTGGATTAGGGGGTTTCGCAGATACGCAGTATTTT.

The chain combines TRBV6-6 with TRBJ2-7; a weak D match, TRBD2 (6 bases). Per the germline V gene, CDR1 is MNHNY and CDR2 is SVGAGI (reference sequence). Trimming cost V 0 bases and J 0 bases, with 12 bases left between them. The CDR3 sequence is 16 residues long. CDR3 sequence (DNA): TGTGCCAGCAGTTACTCGCGGCGGGATCTCTCCTACGAGCAGTACTTC. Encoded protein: CASSYSRRDLSYEQYF.

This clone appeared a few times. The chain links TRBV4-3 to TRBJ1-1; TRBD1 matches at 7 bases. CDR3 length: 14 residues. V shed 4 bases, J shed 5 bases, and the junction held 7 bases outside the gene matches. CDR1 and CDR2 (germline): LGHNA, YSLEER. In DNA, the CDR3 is TGCGCCAGCAGCCGAAACAGGGGAAGTACTGAAGCTTTCTTT. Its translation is CASSRNRGSTEAFF.

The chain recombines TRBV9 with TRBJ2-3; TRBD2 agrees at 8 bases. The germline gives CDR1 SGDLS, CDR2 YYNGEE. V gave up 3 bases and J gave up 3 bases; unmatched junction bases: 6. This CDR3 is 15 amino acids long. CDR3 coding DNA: TGTGCCAGCAGCGGCAGCGGGGGCAGTACAGATACGCAGTATTTT. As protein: CASSGSGGSTDTQYF.

The CDR3 is CASSLYGGRETQYF. The CDR3 coding sequence is TGTGCCAGCAGCTTATACGGGGGTAGGGAGACCCAGTACTTC. The V call is TRBV7-2, the J call TRBJ2-5; D may be TRBD2 (6 bases). The V gene's germline CDR1 is SGHTA and CDR2 FQGNSA. The CDR3 has 14 residues. Between the trimmed V and J ends, which lost 2 bases and 5 bases, there was a span of 12 bases.

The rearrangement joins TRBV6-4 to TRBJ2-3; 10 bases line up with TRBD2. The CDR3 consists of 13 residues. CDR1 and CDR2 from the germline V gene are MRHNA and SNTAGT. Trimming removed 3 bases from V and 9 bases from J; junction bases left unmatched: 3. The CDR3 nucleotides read TGTGCCAGCAGTGAAGGTAGCGGGGGGACGCAGTATTTT. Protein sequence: CASSEGSGGTQYF.

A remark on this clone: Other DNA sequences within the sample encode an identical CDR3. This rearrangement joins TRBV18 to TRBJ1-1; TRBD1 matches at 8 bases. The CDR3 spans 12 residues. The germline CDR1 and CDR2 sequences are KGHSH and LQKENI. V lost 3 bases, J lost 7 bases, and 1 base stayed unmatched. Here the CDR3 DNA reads TGTGCCAGCTCACCTGGACAGGGTGAAGCTTTCTTT. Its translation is CASSPGQGEAFF.

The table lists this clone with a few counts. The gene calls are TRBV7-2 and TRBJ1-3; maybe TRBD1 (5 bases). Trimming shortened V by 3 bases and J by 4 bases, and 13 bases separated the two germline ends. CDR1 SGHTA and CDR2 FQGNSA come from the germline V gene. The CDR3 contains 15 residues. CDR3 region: CASSFRRGWGNTIYF. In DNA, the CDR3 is TGTGCCAGCAGCTTTAGAAGGGGTTGGGGAAACACCATATATTTT.

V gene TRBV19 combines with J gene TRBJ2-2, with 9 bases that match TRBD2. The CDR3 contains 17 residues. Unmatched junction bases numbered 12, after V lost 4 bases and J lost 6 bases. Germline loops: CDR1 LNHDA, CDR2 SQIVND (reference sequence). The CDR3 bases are TGTGCCAGTAGTACTTTGGGTAGCGGGAGATTTGCCGGGGAGCTGTTTTTT. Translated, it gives CASSTLGSGRFAGELFF.

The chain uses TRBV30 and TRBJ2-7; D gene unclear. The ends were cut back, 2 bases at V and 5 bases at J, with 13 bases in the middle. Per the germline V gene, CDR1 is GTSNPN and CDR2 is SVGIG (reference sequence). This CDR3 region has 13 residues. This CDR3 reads CAWSRRGPHEQYF. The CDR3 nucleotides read TGTGCCTGGAGTCGGAGAGGTCCCCACGAGCAGTACTTC.

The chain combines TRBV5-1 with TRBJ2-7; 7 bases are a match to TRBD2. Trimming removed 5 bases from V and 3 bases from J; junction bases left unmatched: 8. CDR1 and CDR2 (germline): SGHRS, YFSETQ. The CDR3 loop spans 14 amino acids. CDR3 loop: CASRFTGGSYEQYF. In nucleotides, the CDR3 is TGCGCCAGCAGGTTCACGGGGGGAAGCTACGAGCAGTACTTC.

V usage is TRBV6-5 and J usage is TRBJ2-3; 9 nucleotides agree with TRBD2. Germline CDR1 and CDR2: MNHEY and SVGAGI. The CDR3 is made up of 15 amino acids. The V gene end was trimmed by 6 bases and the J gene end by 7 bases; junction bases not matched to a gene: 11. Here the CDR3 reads CASRGRGGSLNTQYF. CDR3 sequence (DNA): TGTGCCAGCAGAGGGCGGGGGGGATCACTCAATACGCAGTATTTT.

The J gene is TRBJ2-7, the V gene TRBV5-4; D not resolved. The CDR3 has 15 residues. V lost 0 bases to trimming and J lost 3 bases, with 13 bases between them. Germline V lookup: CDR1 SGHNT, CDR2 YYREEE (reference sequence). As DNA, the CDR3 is TGTGCCAGCAGCTTGGACCTTGGGCCCATCTACGAGCAGTACTTC. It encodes CASSLDLGPIYEQYF.

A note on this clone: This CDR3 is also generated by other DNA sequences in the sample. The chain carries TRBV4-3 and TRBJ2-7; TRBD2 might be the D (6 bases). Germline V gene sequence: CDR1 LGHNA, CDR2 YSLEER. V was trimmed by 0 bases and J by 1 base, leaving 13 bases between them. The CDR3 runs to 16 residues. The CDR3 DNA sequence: TGCGCCAGCAGCCAAGATCTGGTCGGGGGTTCCTACGAGCAGTACTTC. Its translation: CASSQDLVGGSYEQYF.